This TCR beta chain appears in the sequencing data of a study of Ad26.COV2.S vaccination and SARS-CoV-2 variants. Study summary: Recipients of Ad26.COV2.S got it intramuscularly, once or twice 56 days apart. Whole-study findings and limits: Compared with placebo recipients, vaccine recipients had higher spike-specific TCR breadth.

As to treatment: roughly 18 received Ad26.COV2.S at low or high dose, single or two shots; about 5 received placebo; per-sample allocation not given. It was on day 63 after the first vaccine or placebo injection that samples were taken. The study used a vaccine consisting of an Ad26 vector that expressed Wuhan-strain SARS-CoV-2 spike. The CDR3 runs 13 residues. Germline assignment: CDR1 MGHDK and CDR2 SYGVNS. Only in-frame clones appear in the TCRdb table, and some are missing; sequencing was by immunoSEQ multiplex PCR. Among 250,000 or so clones, 87% were seen once, and the ten largest hold nearly 3%. Comment on this clone: Its antigen is unidentified.

Sequencing was performed on peripheral blood, taken in a trial of Ad26.COV2.S vaccine versus placebo. The clonotype originates from a person between 18 and 65 years old who received the Ad26.COV2.S COVID-19 vaccine or a placebo. V and J are TRBV25-1 and TRBJ2-3; 10 positions match TRBD1. The CDR3 DNA reads TGTGCTGTCCGGACAGGGGGGGGAGATACGCAGTATTTT. It yields the protein CAVRTGGGDTQYF. The whole variable domain, filled in from reference TRBV25-1 and TRBJ2-3, reads EADIYQTPRYLVIGTGKKITLECSQTMGHDKMYWYQQDPGMELHLIHYSYGVNSTEKGDLSSESTVSRIRTEHFPLTLESARPSHTSQYLCAVRTGGGDTQYFGPGTRLTVL.